This T cell receptor beta chain came from a study of T cells in Graves' hyperthyroidism and ophthalmopathy. This clonotype was observed at least ten times. Its antigen remains unknown. Patients were excluded because of uncontrolled infection, other autoimmune disease, pregnancy or lactation. The study's findings and limits: Onset of ophthalmopathy came a median around 6.2 months after the model predicted it.

Germline V gene sequence: CDR1 SGHAT, CDR2 FQNNGV. This CDR3 contains 13 residues. V was trimmed by 6 bases and J by 0 bases, leaving 7 bases between them. TCR beta CDR3 region amplification was performed from RNA transcripts. First-round RT-PCR targeting the TCR CDR3 was performed with the HTBI primer set. TCRdb called the multiplex PCR reads again in MiXCR, with one record for every CDR3 protein. The sample has around 340,000 distinct CDR3 sequences; approximately 15% are singletons. Sample: blood. The V gene is TRBV11-2, the J gene TRBJ2-3; maybe TRBD1 (6 bases). The TCR originated in a woman aged 25 to 39 with Graves' hyperthyroidism. CDR3 sequence (DNA): TGTGCCAGCAGTACAGGGAGCACAGATACGCAGTATTTT. This translates into CASSTGSTDTQYF.